This TCR beta chain was obtained from a study of T cells in Graves' hyperthyroidism and ophthalmopathy. V was pared by 6 bases and J by 8 bases, with 15 bases of the junction left unmatched. This CDR3 spans 15 amino acids. Germline V gives CDR1 SNHLY, CDR2 FYNNEI. The authors deemed Graves' hyperthyroidism stable absent ophthalmopathy progression within 18 months. This sample holds PBMCs from approximately 9 ml fresh peripheral blood. This clonotype was seen repeatedly, ten times or more. The antigen remains unidentified. General study points: From stable hyperthyroidism, ophthalmopathy was separated by a 13 V-J model. Expanded thyroid clonotypes (above 0.001) were mostly also found in blood.

From RNA transcripts, TCR beta CDR3 regions were amplified. When the TCR CDR3 underwent first-round RT-PCR, the HTBI primer set was used. Each CDR3 protein gets one entry after TCRdb re-called the multiplex PCR reads with MiXCR. The sample carries about 420,000 distinct CDR3 sequences, approximately 15% recorded once. The source of this sequence is a woman aged 18-29 years with Graves' hyperthyroidism. The chain employs TRBV2 and TRBJ1-2; 7 nucleotides agree with TRBD1. Sequencing was performed on blood. The DNA for the CDR3 is TGTGCCAGCAGAGTCCACGAAGGACAGGCTGAAGGCTACACCTTC. It codes for CASRVHEGQAEGYTF.